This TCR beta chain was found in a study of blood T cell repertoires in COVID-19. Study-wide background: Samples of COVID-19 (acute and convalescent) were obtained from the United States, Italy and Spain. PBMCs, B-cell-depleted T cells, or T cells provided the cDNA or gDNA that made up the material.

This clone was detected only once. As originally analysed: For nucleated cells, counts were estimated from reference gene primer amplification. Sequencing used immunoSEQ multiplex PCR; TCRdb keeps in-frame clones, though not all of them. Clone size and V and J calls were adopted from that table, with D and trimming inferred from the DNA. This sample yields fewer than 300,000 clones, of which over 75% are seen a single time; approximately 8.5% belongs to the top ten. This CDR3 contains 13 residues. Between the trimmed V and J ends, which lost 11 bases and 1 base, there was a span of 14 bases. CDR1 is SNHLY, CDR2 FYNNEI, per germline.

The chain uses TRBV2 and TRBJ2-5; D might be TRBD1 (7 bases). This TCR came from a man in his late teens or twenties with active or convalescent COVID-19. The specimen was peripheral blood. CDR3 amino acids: CAGTRDSQETQYF. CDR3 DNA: TGTGCCGGGACGCGGGACAGCCAAGAGACCCAGTACTTC.